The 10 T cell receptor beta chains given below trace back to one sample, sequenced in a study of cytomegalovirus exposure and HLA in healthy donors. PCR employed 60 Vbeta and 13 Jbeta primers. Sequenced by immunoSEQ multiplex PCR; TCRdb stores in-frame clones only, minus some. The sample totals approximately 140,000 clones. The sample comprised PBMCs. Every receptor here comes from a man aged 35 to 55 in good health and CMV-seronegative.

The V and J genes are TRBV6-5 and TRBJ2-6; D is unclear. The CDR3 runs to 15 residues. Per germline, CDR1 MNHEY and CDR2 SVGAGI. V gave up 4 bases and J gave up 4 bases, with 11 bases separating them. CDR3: CASSSARRGANVLTF. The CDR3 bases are TGTGCCAGCAGTTCGGCCCGGAGAGGGGCCAACGTCCTGACTTTC.

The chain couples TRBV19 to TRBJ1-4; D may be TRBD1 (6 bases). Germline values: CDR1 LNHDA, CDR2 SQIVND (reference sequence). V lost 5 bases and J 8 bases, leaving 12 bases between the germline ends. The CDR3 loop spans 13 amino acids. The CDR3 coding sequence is TGTGCCAGTAGTCATACAGGGCAGGAAAAACTGTTTTTT. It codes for CASSHTGQEKLFF.

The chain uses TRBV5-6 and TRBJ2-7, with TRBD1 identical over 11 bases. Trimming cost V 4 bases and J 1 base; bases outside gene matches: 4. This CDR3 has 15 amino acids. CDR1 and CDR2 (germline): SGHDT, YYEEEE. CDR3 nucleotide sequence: TGTGCCAGCAGCCCGGACAGGGGGCTTTCCTACGAGCAGTACTTC. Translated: CASSPDRGLSYEQYF.

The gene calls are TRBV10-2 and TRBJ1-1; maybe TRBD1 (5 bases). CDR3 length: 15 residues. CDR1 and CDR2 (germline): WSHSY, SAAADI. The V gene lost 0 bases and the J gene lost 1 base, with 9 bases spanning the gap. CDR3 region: CASSESGGWNTEAFF. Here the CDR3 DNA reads TGCGCCAGCAGTGAGTCGGGGGGATGGAACACTGAAGCTTTCTTT.

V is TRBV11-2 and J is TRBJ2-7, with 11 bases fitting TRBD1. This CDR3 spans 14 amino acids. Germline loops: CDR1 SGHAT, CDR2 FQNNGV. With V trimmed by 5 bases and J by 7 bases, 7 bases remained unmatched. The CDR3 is CASSQGQGAREQYF. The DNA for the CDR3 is TGTGCCAGCAGCCAAGGACAGGGGGCTCGGGAGCAGTACTTC.

CDR3: CASSLRDNSYEQYF. CDR3 sequence (DNA): TGTGCCAGCAGCCTCCGGGACAATTCCTACGAGCAGTACTTC. The chain employs TRBV5-4 and TRBJ2-7; weak D call: TRBD1 (6 bases). The CDR3 loop spans 14 amino acids. Germline-derived CDR1 and CDR2 are SGHNT and YYREEE (reference sequence). V lost 4 bases and J lost 1, with 12 bases in between.

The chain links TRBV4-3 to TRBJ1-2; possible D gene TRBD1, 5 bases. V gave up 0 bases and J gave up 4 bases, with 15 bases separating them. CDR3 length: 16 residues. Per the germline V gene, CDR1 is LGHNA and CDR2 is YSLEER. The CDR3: CASSQEGRVELYGYTF. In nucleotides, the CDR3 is TGCGCCAGCAGCCAAGAGGGCAGGGTGGAACTCTATGGCTACACCTTC.

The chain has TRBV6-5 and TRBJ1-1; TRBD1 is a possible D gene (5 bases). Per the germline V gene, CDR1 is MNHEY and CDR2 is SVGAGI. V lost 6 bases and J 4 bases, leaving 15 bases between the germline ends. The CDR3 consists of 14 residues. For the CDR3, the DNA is TGTGCCAGCAGGCAGGGCCGTGGAAGCACTGAAGCTTTCTTT. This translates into CASRQGRGSTEAFF.

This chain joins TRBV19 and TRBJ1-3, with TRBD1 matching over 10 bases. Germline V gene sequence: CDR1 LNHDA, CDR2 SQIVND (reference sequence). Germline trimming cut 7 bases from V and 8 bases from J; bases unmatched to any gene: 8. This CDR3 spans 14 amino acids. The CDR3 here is CASTQTGGGDTIYF. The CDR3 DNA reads TGTGCCAGTACCCAGACAGGGGGCGGTGACACCATATATTTT.

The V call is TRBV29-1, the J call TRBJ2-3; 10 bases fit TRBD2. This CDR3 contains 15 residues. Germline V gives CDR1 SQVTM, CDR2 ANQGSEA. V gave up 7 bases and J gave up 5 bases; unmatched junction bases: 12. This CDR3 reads CSGKLAGGTEDTQYF. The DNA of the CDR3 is TGCAGCGGGAAATTAGCGGGGGGCACTGAAGATACGCAGTATTTT.